These 20 T cell receptor beta chains originate from one sample sequenced in a study of beta chain features in type 1 diabetes. What these receptors recognize is not known. Study-level points and caveats: Shorter TCRB CDR3s, moderately but significantly so, were found in Type 1 diabetes patients in all four CD4+ subsets.

The sequenced template was cDNA made from the entire isolated RNA. Repertoires were generated with immunoSEQ multiplex PCR, while TCRdb's copy carries only in-frame clones and drops some. The profile shows about 250,000 clones, 11% of them singletons. The sequenced material came from naive CD4+ T cells from blood. The receptors come from a man aged 25-45 years with type 1 diabetes.

The chain couples TRBV4-2 to TRBJ2-7; D might be TRBD2 (6 bases). CDR1 is LGHNA, CDR2 YNFKEQ, per germline. The CDR3 length is 15 residues. The V end lost 0 bases, the J end lost 3 bases, and 12 bases lay between the germline ends. CDR3 bases: TGTGCCAGCAGCCAAGATCTTCGGGGGAACTACGAGCAGTACTTC. This gives the protein CASSQDLRGNYEQYF.

This clone was counted between two and nine times. The chain is built from TRBV7-9 and TRBJ2-1, with D unresolved. CDR3 size: 12 residues. From germline, CDR1 is SEHNR and CDR2 FQNEAQ (reference sequence). V was cut by 4 bases and J by 10 bases, with 11 bases left in between. The CDR3 loop is CASSSRLAEQFF. CDR3 coding DNA: TGTGCCAGCAGCTCTAGATTAGCCGAGCAGTTCTTC.

This clone was seen more than once but under ten times. The chain recombines TRBV7-9 with TRBJ1-1, with 7 bases matching TRBD1. The length of the CDR3 is 13 residues. Trimming removed 8 bases from V and 1 base from J; junction bases left unmatched: 4. From germline, CDR1 is SEHNR and CDR2 FQNEAQ (reference sequence). CDR3 amino acids: CASHGQENTEAFF. In DNA, the CDR3 is TGTGCCAGCCACGGACAGGAGAACACTGAAGCTTTCTTT.

The rearrangement uses TRBV27 and TRBJ1-2, with 11 bases aligning to TRBD1. This CDR3 region has 15 residues. Losses at the gene ends were 2 bases for V and 8 bases for J; bases not matched to a gene: 7. CDR1 and CDR2 from the germline V gene are MNHEY and SMNVEV (reference sequence). The CDR3: CASSLNTGTGGGYTF. For the CDR3, the DNA is TGTGCCAGCAGTTTAAACACCGGGACAGGGGGAGGCTACACCTTC.

V usage is TRBV27 and J usage is TRBJ1-1; D unclear. CDR1 and CDR2 from the germline V gene are MNHEY and SMNVEV (reference sequence). This CDR3 has 12 residues. Trimming took off 3 bases at V and 6 bases at J, with 8 bases between the two ends. CDR3 in amino acids: CASSFIGAEAFF. The CDR3 DNA reads TGTGCCAGCAGTTTCATCGGGGCTGAAGCTTTCTTT.

This clone was seen just once. The V call is TRBV10-3, the J call TRBJ2-5; TRBD1 agrees at 8 bases. This CDR3 region has 13 residues. Germline CDR1 is ENHRY and CDR2 is SYGVKD. With 4 bases clipped from V and 4 bases from J, the junction kept 2 bases outside the gene matches. The CDR3 DNA is TGTGCCATCAGTGTTGGACAGGGAGAGACCCAGTACTTC. This codes for CAISVGQGETQYF.

This rearrangement joins TRBV21-1 to TRBJ1-5. TRBV21-1 is shown as a pseudogene. The CDR3 is made up of 15 amino acids. Written as DNA, the CDR3 is TGTGCCAGCAGCAAAGCGACTTGGAGAAATCAGCCCCAGCATTTT. Its translation: CASSKATWRNQPQHF.

This clone was seen more than once but under ten times. The V call is TRBV27, the J call TRBJ2-3; D not resolved. V was shortened by 3 bases and J by 10 bases, with 17 bases between the two germline ends. CDR3 size: 14 residues. Germline V lookup: CDR1 MNHEY, CDR2 SMNVEV (reference sequence). CDR3 sequence (DNA): TGTGCCAGCAGTTTGGGCTCCCCCCAGTCTGCGCAGTATTTT. This codes for CASSLGSPQSAQYF.

This clone was detected only a few times. This chain uses TRBV7-9 with TRBJ2-7; 10 bases align to TRBD1. Germline CDR1 SEHNR, CDR2 FQNEAQ (reference sequence). V shed 4 bases and J 6 bases; nucleotides not matched to a gene: 6. The CDR3 spans 14 residues. The CDR3 loop reads CASSYTGTGAEQYF. The CDR3 bases are TGTGCCAGCAGCTACACCGGGACAGGGGCCGAGCAGTACTTC.

The gene calls are TRBV5-4 and TRBJ1-6, with D hard to call. V was clipped by 2 bases and J by 9 bases, with 21 bases between them. Per the germline V gene, CDR1 is SGHNT and CDR2 is YYREEE (reference sequence). The CDR3 extends over 17 amino acids. The CDR3: CASSFLGHSGFSSPLHF. The DNA for the CDR3 is TGTGCCAGCAGCTTTCTAGGCCACTCCGGTTTTAGTTCACCCCTCCACTTT.

The CDR3 DNA is TGTGCCAGCAGTGAGAGGGCCCTGGGCTACGAGCAGTACTTC. Protein product: CASSERALGYEQYF. The chain links TRBV6-1 to TRBJ2-7; possible D gene TRBD2, 5 bases. Trimming removed 3 bases at V and 3 bases at J, with 12 bases between. CDR3 length: 14 amino acids. Germline loops: CDR1 MNHNS, CDR2 SASEGT.

The chain is built from TRBV5-1 and TRBJ1-6; TRBD1 agrees at 7 bases. J was trimmed by 7 bases and V by 5 bases; bases with no gene match: 3. CDR3 size: 13 residues. From germline, CDR1 is SGHRS and CDR2 YFSETQ. DNA for the CDR3: TGCGCCAGCAGTGGGACAGAAAATTCACCCCTCCACTTT. Protein: CASSGTENSPLHF.

This clone was seen more than once but under ten times. The chain has TRBV6-5 and TRBJ1-2, with TRBD1 matching over 10 bases. Germline V lookup: CDR1 MNHEY, CDR2 SVGAGI. V lost 7 bases and J lost 3; bases outside the gene matches: 8. The CDR3 has 15 residues. CDR3 DNA sequence: TGTGCCAGCAACGGGGGGACAGGGGAACACTATGGCTACACCTTC. Amino acids: CASNGGTGEHYGYTF.

This clone was seen a handful of times. The chain links TRBV7-6 to TRBJ1-4, with unresolved D. This CDR3 has 15 residues. Trimming cost V 1 base and J 3 bases, with 9 bases left between them. The germline CDR1 and CDR2 sequences are SGHVS and FNYEAQ. The DNA for the CDR3 is TGTGCCAGCAGCTTAGGCGGATCTCCTAATGAAAAACTGTTTTTT. Protein sequence: CASSLGGSPNEKLFF.

This clone came up a few times. This chain joins TRBV9 and TRBJ2-1; 8 nucleotides line up with TRBD2. Germline V CDR1 and CDR2: SGDLS, YYNGEE. The CDR3 is 16 residues long. V gave up 2 bases and J gave up 5 bases; unmatched junction bases: 9. The CDR3 protein is CASSVGGTRKNNEQFF. DNA for the CDR3: TGTGCCAGCAGCGTCGGGGGGACTAGAAAGAACAATGAGCAGTTCTTC.

This clone turned up a few times. Here the CDR3 reads CASRNRQRTNYGYTF. The CDR3 DNA is TGTGCCAGCAGAAACAGACAGCGAACTAACTATGGCTACACCTTC. This sequence joins TRBV21-1 and TRBJ1-2; the D call TRBD1 from the table was never checked on the DNA. TRBV21-1 represents a pseudogene. The CDR3 runs 15 residues.

This clone has just a few counts. CDR3: CAISQNYEQYF. The CDR3 coding sequence is TGTGCCATCAGCCAAAACTACGAGCAGTACTTC. The V gene is TRBV10-3, the J gene TRBJ2-7; D is uncertain. There are 11 residues in the CDR3. CDR1 and CDR2 (germline): ENHRY, SYGVKD. V lost 6 bases, J lost 3 bases, and 6 bases lay in between.

J is TRBJ2-3 and V is TRBV5-4; 8 bases are a match to TRBD2. Trimming at V came to 2 bases and at J to 1 base, leaving 3 bases not matched to a gene. CDR3 length: 15 amino acids. Per germline, CDR1 SGHNT and CDR2 YYREEE (reference sequence). CDR3 loop: CASSFGAGGTDTQYF. CDR3 DNA sequence: TGTGCCAGCAGCTTCGGAGCGGGGGGCACAGATACGCAGTATTTT.

This clone was counted between two and nine times. The chain combines TRBV29-1 with TRBJ2-7; 10 nucleotides agree with TRBD1. This CDR3 contains 14 residues. V was clipped by 7 bases and J by 9 bases; unmatched bases: 15. Germline V lookup: CDR1 SQVTM, CDR2 ANQGSEA. The CDR3 region is CSDAVRDRGGGQYF. The CDR3 region has the DNA TGCAGCGACGCGGTCCGGGACAGGGGAGGCGGGCAGTACTTC.

The genes are TRBV4-2 and TRBJ2-3; D call uncertain. The CDR3 covers 15 residues. The V and J ends lost 1 base and 2 bases respectively, with 10 bases between them. Looked up from germline, CDR1 is LGHNA and CDR2 is YNFKEQ. The CDR3 region has the DNA TGTGCCAGCAGCCAAGTACCCATGGCCACAGATACGCAGTATTTT. It specifies CASSQVPMATDTQYF.